A single T cell receptor beta chain is shown here with its context. Its matching antigen is unknown. CDR1 and CDR2 from the germline V gene are SQVTM and ANQGSEA. The CDR3 runs 12 residues. V was clipped by 4 bases and J by 5 bases, with 12 bases between them. These data are taken from a study of cytomegalovirus exposure and HLA in healthy donors. General observations from the study: According to reports, the classifier identified cytomegalovirus status with high specificity and sensitivity. The authors listed 164 TCR beta chains as cytomegalovirus-associated. It was found in a later analysis that first-cohort TCR clusters tended to co-occur in the 120 validation repertoires.

TCRdb keeps only in-frame clones here, not all; method: immunoSEQ multiplex PCR. The sample holds 150,000 to 200,000 clones, 84% seen once. Among the 90 to 150 subjects of the validation cohort, separate from the roughly 730-subject first cohort, were the donors. The chain couples TRBV29-1 to TRBJ2-7; possibly TRBD2 for D (5 bases). The sample taken for sequencing was PBMCs. This clonotype was sampled from a young man in good health and CMV-seropositive. This chain's CDR3 is CSVVRGLHEQYF. DNA of the CDR3: TGCAGCGTTGTACGGGGTCTCCACGAGCAGTACTTC.